Following are 19 T cell receptor beta chains from one sample sequenced in a study of identical twins (dated by TCRdb to about 2016). The protocol used for the library was 5' RACE. Data came from an Illumina HiSeq 2000. TCRdb reworked the public reads: Q25 trimming with fastp, MiXCR clone assembly, productive beta chains retained. Every entry covers one CDR3 protein and lists the most common genes and DNA from its rows. The sample has some 1,600,000 distinct CDR3 sequences on record, about 32% of them singletons. The top ten constitute about 0.25% of the sample. The sequencing input was cord blood. The receptors here all came from a newborn girl in good health.

This clonotype occurred a few times. The chain employs TRBV5-1 and TRBJ2-7, with 10 bases that match TRBD1. The germline CDR1 and CDR2 sequences are SGHRS and YFSETQ. The CDR3 extends over 16 amino acids. The V gene end was trimmed by 4 bases and the J gene end by 2 bases; junction bases not matched to a gene: 9. Here the CDR3 reads CASSTLTGTGAYEQYF. CDR3 coding DNA: TGCGCCAGCAGCACCCTCACCGGGACAGGGGCCTACGAGCAGTACTTC.

The chain recombines TRBV19 with TRBJ1-5; D possibly corresponds to TRBD1 (5 bases). CDR3 length equals 14 residues. Trimming took off 7 bases at V and 3 bases at J, with 13 bases between the two ends. CDR1 LNHDA and CDR2 SQIVND come from the germline V gene (reference sequence). In DNA form, the CDR3 reads TGTGCCAGTACCCTCGACAGAGACAATCAGCCCCAGCATTTT. Amino acid sequence: CASTLDRDNQPQHF.

This clonotype occurred a few times. This chain connects TRBV4-2 to TRBJ1-2; weak D call: TRBD1 (5 bases). The ends were cut back, 5 bases at V and 3 bases at J, with 16 bases in the middle. Germline CDR1 LGHNA, CDR2 YNFKEQ. The CDR3 totals 15 residues. The DNA for the CDR3 is TGTGCCAGCAGCTCCCTCGGGGGAAAGCACTATGGCTACACCTTC. Translating it yields CASSSLGGKHYGYTF.

Concerning this clonotype: It may be a read error: a sequence one base away is much more abundant. The genes are TRBV7-2 and TRBJ2-1; a possible D gene is TRBD1 (6 bases). CDR1 and CDR2 (germline): SGHTA, FQGNSA. The CDR3 covers 13 residues. Trimming shortened V by 5 bases and J by 5 bases, and 10 bases separated the two germline ends. The CDR3 is CASSPNRDNEQFF. In DNA form, the CDR3 reads TGTGCCAGCAGCCCAAACAGGGACAATGAGCAGTTCTTC.

This clonotype was detected once. One end of the junction varies from germline; a read error may be responsible. The chain recombines TRBV20-1 with TRBJ2-3, with D perhaps TRBD2 (5 bases). The CDR3 has 12 residues. Germline V gene lookup returns CDR1 DFQATT and CDR2 SNEGSKA (reference sequence). The CDR3 DNA reads TGCAGTTCTAGAGAGGGCGGAGATACGCAGTATTTT. Protein sequence: CSSREGGDTQYF.

The CDR3: CASSSGGGGVRYEQYF. The CDR3 coding sequence is TGTGCCAGCAGCTCAGGAGGTGGTGGGGTTCGGTACGAGCAGTACTTC. J is TRBJ2-7 and V is TRBV5-4; tentative D call: TRBD2 (5 bases). This CDR3 comprises 16 residues. The V gene lost 3 bases and the J gene lost 4 bases, with 20 bases spanning the gap. CDR1 and CDR2 from the germline V gene are SGHNT and YYREEE (reference sequence).

This clonotype was observed at least ten times. Written as DNA, the CDR3 is TGTGCCAGCAACCGAGGGGTCCAAGAGACCCAGTACTTC. Amino acid sequence: CASNRGVQETQYF. The chain has TRBV11-2 and TRBJ2-5; D may correspond to TRBD1 or TRBD2 (5 bases each). The length of the CDR3 is 13 residues. Germline CDR1 reads SGHAT; CDR2 reads FQNNGV. The V and J ends lost 7 bases and 1 base respectively, with 10 bases between them.

This chain uses TRBV27 with TRBJ1-2; tentative D call: TRBD1 (5 bases). This CDR3 is 14 amino acids long. Germline-derived CDR1 and CDR2 are MNHEY and SMNVEV (reference sequence). Trimming removed 3 bases at V and 6 bases at J, with 14 bases between. CDR3 nucleotides: TGTGCCAGCAGTTTTAAGGAGGGGACGAATGGCTACACCTTC. Translation: CASSFKEGTNGYTF.

V and J are TRBV19 and TRBJ2-3; D is ambiguous. Between the trimmed V and J ends, which lost 2 bases and 9 bases, there was a span of 9 bases. The CDR3 runs 12 residues. Per germline, CDR1 LNHDA and CDR2 SQIVND (reference sequence). The CDR3 nucleotides are TGTGCCAGTAGTATAACTCCATTCACGCAGTATTTT. This sequence encodes CASSITPFTQYF.

This clonotype was seen a handful of times. This chain joins TRBV20-1 and TRBJ2-7; maybe TRBD2 (6 bases). This CDR3 contains 14 residues. The germline V gene has CDR1 DFQATT and CDR2 SNEGSKA (reference sequence). Trimming took off 3 bases at V and 4 bases at J, with 16 bases between the two ends. The CDR3 DNA follows: TGCAGTGCTAGTGGTGGGGCGGGACGTTACGAGCAGTACTTC. Encoded protein: CSASGGAGRYEQYF.

This clonotype came up once. This chain connects TRBV29-1 to TRBJ2-1, with D perhaps TRBD1 (6 bases). This CDR3 has 17 amino acids. V was shortened by 7 bases and J by 0 bases, with 22 bases between the two germline ends. CDR1 and CDR2 (germline): SQVTM, ANQGSEA. CDR3: CSAMPLRTDSSYNEQFF. Written as DNA, the CDR3 is TGCAGCGCCATGCCCCTGAGGACGGACAGCTCCTACAATGAGCAGTTCTTC.

This clonotype was counted a few times. This chain connects TRBV20-1 to TRBJ2-3; TRBD2 agrees at 10 bases. V was clipped by 3 bases and J by 3 bases; unmatched bases: 6. This CDR3 has 15 amino acids. The germline V gene has CDR1 DFQATT and CDR2 SNEGSKA (reference sequence). The CDR3 sequence is CSARSGGARTDTQYF. The DNA for the CDR3 is TGCAGTGCTAGGAGCGGGGGGGCCAGGACAGATACGCAGTATTTT.

This clonotype was seen a handful of times. The chain is built from TRBV7-2 and TRBJ2-7; 7 nucleotides line up with TRBD1. Trimming took 5 bases from V and 2 from J; bases not matched to a gene: 12. The CDR3 has 16 residues. Per the germline V gene, CDR1 is SGHTA and CDR2 is FQGNSA. CDR3 in DNA: TGTGCCAGCAGCCCTGGGACAGCGAGCCTGCCCTACGAGCAGTACTTC. Translation: CASSPGTASLPYEQYF.

A single count supports this clonotype. CDR3: CSAGSGGPNEQFF. CDR3 in DNA: TGCAGTGCTGGAAGCGGGGGCCCCAATGAGCAGTTCTTC. This chain connects TRBV20-1 to TRBJ2-1, with 8 bases lining up with TRBD2. J was trimmed by 6 bases and V by 5 bases; bases with no gene match: 6. This CDR3 region has 13 residues. Germline loops: CDR1 DFQATT, CDR2 SNEGSKA (reference sequence).

Note on this clonotype: One junction end disagrees with the germline gene, perhaps due to a read error. The CDR3 nucleotides are TGCGCTAGCAGCTTGAATCCGGGGTTCGATGAAAAACTGTTTTTT. It codes for CASSLNPGFDEKLFF. J is TRBJ1-4 and V is TRBV5-1; no definite D call. Germline V lookup: CDR1 SGHRS, CDR2 YFSETQ. CDR3 length: 15 amino acids.

Regarding this clonotype: At one of its ends the junction is not consistent with the germline gene, which may arise from a read error. CDR3 sequence (DNA): TGTGTCAGCAGCCCCGGGACTAGAGTGTACCAAGAGACCCAGTACTTC. This encodes CVSSPGTRVYQETQYF. The rearrangement uses TRBV11-2 and TRBJ2-4, with 8 bases lining up with TRBD2. The assigned J gene may be wrong: the sequence end matches TRBJ2-5 better. Germline assignment: CDR1 SGHAT and CDR2 FQNNGV. CDR3 length equals 16 residues.

The chain employs TRBV28 and TRBJ1-4; D is perhaps TRBD1 (6 bases). Germline V gene data show CDR1 as MDHEN and CDR2 as SYDVKM. The CDR3 has 16 residues. V lost 0 bases to trimming and J lost 3 bases, with 11 bases between them. CDR3 sequence reads: CASSLWMRGANEKLFF. CDR3 in DNA: TGTGCCAGCAGTTTATGGATGAGGGGGGCTAATGAAAAACTGTTTTTT.

V and J are TRBV29-1 and TRBJ1-2; tentatively, D is TRBD1 (6 bases). From germline, CDR1 is SQVTM and CDR2 ANQGSEA. Trimming stripped 0 bases from V and 8 bases from J, with 16 bases between. This CDR3 has 14 residues. This CDR3 reads CSVEDRGRGRGYTF. The CDR3 DNA follows: TGCAGCGTTGAAGATAGGGGCAGGGGCCGGGGCTACACCTTC.

This clonotype was seen only a few times. The chain uses TRBV12-3 or TRBV12-4 and TRBJ1-1; a possible D gene is TRBD1 (5 bases). The CDR3 has 16 residues. Trimming cost V 3 bases and J 2 bases, with 16 bases left between them. The CDR3 DNA sequence: TGTGCCAGCAGTTTTGGGCAGGGCCCCCTCAACACTGAAGCTTTCTTT. As protein: CASSFGQGPLNTEAFF.